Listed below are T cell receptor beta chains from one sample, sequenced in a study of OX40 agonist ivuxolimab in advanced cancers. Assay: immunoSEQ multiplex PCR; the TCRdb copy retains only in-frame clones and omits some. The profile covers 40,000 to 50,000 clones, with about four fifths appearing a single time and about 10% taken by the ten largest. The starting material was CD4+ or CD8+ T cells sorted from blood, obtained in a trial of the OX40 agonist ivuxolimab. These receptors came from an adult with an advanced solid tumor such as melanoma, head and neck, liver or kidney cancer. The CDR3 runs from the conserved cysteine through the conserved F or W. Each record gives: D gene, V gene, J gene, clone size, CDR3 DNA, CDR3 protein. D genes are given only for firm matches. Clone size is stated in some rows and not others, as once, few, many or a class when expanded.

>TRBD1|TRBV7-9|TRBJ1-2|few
TGTGCCAGCAGCATTACAGGGGACGGCGGCTACACCTTC
CASSITGDGGYTF
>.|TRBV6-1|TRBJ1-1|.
TGTGCCAGCAGGACAGAGGCTAACGTGAACACTGAAGCTTTCTTT
CASRTEANVNTEAFF
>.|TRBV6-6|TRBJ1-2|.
TGTGCCAGCAGATTTGAACAGCTTAACTATGGCTACACCTTC
CASRFEQLNYGYTF
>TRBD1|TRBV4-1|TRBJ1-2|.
TGCGCCAGCAGCCAACTCTCGGGGGCAGGGGGCGGCTATGGCTACACCTTC
CASSQLSGAGGGYGYTF
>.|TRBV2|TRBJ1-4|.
TGTGCCAGCAGTGAAGCCCCGGTCAATGATCGGGGACTGTTTTTT
CASSEAPVNDRGLFF
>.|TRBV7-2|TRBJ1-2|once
TGTGCCAGCAGCTTCGTCAATTATGGCTACACCTTC
CASSFVNYGYTF
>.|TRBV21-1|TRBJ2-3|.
TGTGCCAGCAGCAAATGGAAAACTAGCGGGGGCACAGATACGCAGTATTTT
CASSKWKTSGGTDTQYF
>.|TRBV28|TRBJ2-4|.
TGTGCCAGCAGTTTCGAGGGATCTCAGTACTTC
CASSFEGSQYF
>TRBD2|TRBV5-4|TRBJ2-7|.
TGTGCCAGCAGAATAGCGGGAGGGAGGGAGCAGTACTTC
CASRIAGGREQYF
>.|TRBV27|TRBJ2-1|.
TGTGCCAGCAGTTTGGGAGCTATATACAATGAGCAGTTCTTC
CASSLGAIYNEQFF
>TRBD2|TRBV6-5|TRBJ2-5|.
TGTGCCAGCAGTTACGGGAGGGGTCAAGAGACCCAGTACTTC
CASSYGRGQETQYF
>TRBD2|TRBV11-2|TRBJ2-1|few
TGTGCCAGCAGCTCCCGACTAGCGGGTAATGAGCAGTTCTTC
CASSSRLAGNEQFF
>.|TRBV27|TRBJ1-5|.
TGTGCCAGCAGTTTATCCATACAGGGAAATCAGCCCCAGCATTTT
CASSLSIQGNQPQHF
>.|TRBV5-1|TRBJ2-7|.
TGCGCCAGCAGCGGGGGTAACGAGCAGTACTTC
CASSGGNEQYF
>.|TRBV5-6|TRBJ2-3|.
TGTGCCAGCAGCTTAGGTCTCTACAGCACAGATACGCAGTATTTT
CASSLGLYSTDTQYF
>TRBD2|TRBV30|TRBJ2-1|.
TGTGCCTGGAGGGGACTAGCTAGCTCCTACAATGAGCAGTTCTTC
CAWRGLASSYNEQFF
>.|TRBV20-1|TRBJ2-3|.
TGCAGTGCCCTTCTAGCGTTGGCGCAGTATTTT
CSALLALAQYF
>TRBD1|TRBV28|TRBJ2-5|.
TGTGCCAGCAGTTATCGGGACAGGGTGATTCGATACTTC
CASSYRDRVIRYF
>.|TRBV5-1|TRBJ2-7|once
TGCGCCAGCGAGACCGGCGGAGGGACAAACGAGCAGTACTTC
CASETGGGTNEQYF
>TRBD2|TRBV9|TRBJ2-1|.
TGTGCCAGCAGCCCTCGGACTAGTTTTAATGAGCAGTTCTTC
CASSPRTSFNEQFF
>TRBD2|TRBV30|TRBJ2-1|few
TGTGCCTGGAGCGTGGGACTAGCGGGGCCGCGGACCTACAATGAGCAGTTCTTC
CAWSVGLAGPRTYNEQFF
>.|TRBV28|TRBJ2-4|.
TGTGCCAGCAGTGAGGACGGTAGCAAAAACATTCAGTACTTC
CASSEDGSKNIQYF
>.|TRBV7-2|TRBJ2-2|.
TGTGCCAGCAGCTTAGTCTCCACCGGGGAGCTGTTTTTT
CASSLVSTGELFF
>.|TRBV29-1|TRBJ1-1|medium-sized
TGCAGCGGGAATCGGAACACTGAAGCTTTCTTT
CSGNRNTEAFF
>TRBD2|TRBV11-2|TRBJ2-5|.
TGTGCCAGCAGCATCGGACTAGCGGGAGGTGGAGCTGAGACCCAGTACTTC
CASSIGLAGGGAETQYF
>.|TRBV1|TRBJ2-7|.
TGCACCAGCAGCCAAGAATCGGTCTGCGTCGAGCAGTACTTC
CTSSQESVCVEQYF
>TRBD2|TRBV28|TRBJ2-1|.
TGTGCCAGCATCCCGGGAGGGGGAGTTAGAAGGAATGAGCAGTTCTTC
CASIPGGGVRRNEQFF
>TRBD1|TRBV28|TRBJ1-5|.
TGTGCCAGCAGTAATTCTCCGGGACAGACGCAGCAGCCCCAGCATTTT
CASSNSPGQTQQPQHF